These 23 T cell receptor beta chains came from one sample sequenced in a study of monozygotic twins with inflammatory bowel disease. TCRdb reprocessed the 5' RACE reads and reports one entry per CDR3 protein, with no DNA. The sample has about 300,000 distinct CDR3 sequences. Sequenced input: blood. Receptors were obtained from a human donor with ulcerative colitis or Crohn's disease, or a healthy co-twin of an affected twin (not recorded which).

The chain has TRBV10-2 and TRBJ1-2. The CDR3 sequence is 12 residues long. The germline CDR1 and CDR2 sequences are WSHSY and SAAADI. The CDR3 is CASSGDSYGYTF.

The chain uses TRBV3-1 and TRBJ2-1; the TCRdb call, TRBD2, lacks DNA for checking. Germline CDR1 is LGHDT and CDR2 is YNNKEL (reference sequence). This CDR3 region has 15 residues. The chain's CDR3 is CASSQSSGGGSEQFF.

This chain uses TRBV19 with TRBJ2-7; TCRdb indicates TRBD1, and absent DNA this call remains unverified. Germline-derived CDR1 and CDR2 are LNHDA and SQIVND (reference sequence). This CDR3 is 14 amino acids long. The CDR3 sequence: CASSTDRGSYEQYF. The full variable domain, in which reference TRBV19 and TRBJ2-7 provide the parts outside the CDR3, is DGGITQSPKYLFRKEGQNVTLSCEQNLNHDAMYWYRQDPGQGLRLIYYSQIVNDFQKGDIAEGYSVSREKKESFPLTVTSAQKNPTAFYLCASSTDRGSYEQYFGPGTRLTVT.

V gene TRBV29-1 combines with J gene TRBJ2-7; there is no DNA to check the TCRdb D call of TRBD1. The CDR3 extends over 11 amino acids. Germline-derived CDR1 and CDR2 are SQVTM and ANQGSEA. CDR3 region: CSVPGLGEQYF.

This sequence joins TRBV6-4 and TRBJ2-3; checking the TCRdb D call of TRBD2 is not possible without DNA. Looked up from germline, CDR1 is MRHNA and CDR2 is SNTAGT. The CDR3 runs to 15 residues. Here the CDR3 reads CASSDSAGAQNTQYF.

The chain carries TRBV6-5 and TRBJ1-1; TCRdb indicates TRBD1, and absent DNA this call remains unverified. The CDR3 has 14 residues. The germline V gene has CDR1 MNHEY and CDR2 SVGAGI. CDR3 in amino acids: CASSYLRQGSEAFF.

The V gene is TRBV24-1, the J gene TRBJ2-3; TCRdb selects TRBD1, and the lack of DNA leaves this call unchecked. The CDR3 consists of 16 residues. Germline lookup yields CDR1 KGHDR and CDR2 SFDVKD. The CDR3 loop is CATSDIGRTGRDTQYF.

This sequence joins TRBV7-9 and TRBJ2-7. The CDR3 spans 15 residues. Germline CDR1 is SEHNR and CDR2 is FQNEAQ (reference sequence). CDR3 sequence reads: CASSLAGQFSYEQYF.

The rearrangement joins TRBV28 to TRBJ2-7; TCRdb names TRBD1, which stays unverified in the absence of DNA. Per the germline V gene, CDR1 is MDHEN and CDR2 is SYDVKM. This CDR3 has 15 residues. The CDR3 loop is CASSPWGGQVHEQYF.

CDR3 in amino acids: CSAEGAWEGERFF. The chain carries TRBV20-1 and TRBJ2-1; lacking DNA, the TRBD1 call made by TCRdb goes unchecked. In germline, CDR1 is DFQATT, CDR2 SNEGSKA (reference sequence). The CDR3 loop spans 13 amino acids.

The chain's CDR3 is CSAPDSLANTEASF. This sequence joins TRBV20-1 and TRBJ1-1; TCRdb's D call of TRBD1 is untestable without DNA. Germline V gene data show CDR1 as DFQATT and CDR2 as SNEGSKA (reference sequence). This CDR3 region has 14 residues.

The V call is TRBV6-2 or TRBV6-3, the J call TRBJ1-2. The CDR3 loop spans 13 amino acids. Germline lookup yields CDR1 MNHEY and CDR2 SVGEGT. The CDR3 loop reads CASSDRRNYGYTF.

The rearrangement uses TRBV29-1 and TRBJ2-7; the TCRdb call, TRBD1, lacks DNA for checking. Germline V CDR1 and CDR2: SQVTM, ANQGSEA. CDR3 length: 18 amino acids. Here the CDR3 reads CSVVTPRGPQGVRYEQYF.

The chain is built from TRBV4-2 and TRBJ2-3; there is no DNA to check the TCRdb D call of TRBD2. Germline assignment: CDR1 LGHNA and CDR2 YNFKEQ. The CDR3 runs 13 residues. The CDR3 loop reads CASSQDWEDTQYF.

The rearrangement links TRBV12-3 or TRBV12-4 to TRBJ2-5; TCRdb lists TRBD2, though no DNA is available to test this call. The CDR3 covers 12 residues. CDR3 sequence reads: CASSSYRDSIYF.

V usage is TRBV9 and J usage is TRBJ1-1; TCRdb outputs TRBD1, but without DNA this stays unchecked. The CDR3 extends over 15 amino acids. From germline, CDR1 is SGDLS and CDR2 YYNGEE. CDR3 residues: CASSGNRGSNTEAFF.

This sequence joins TRBV5-1 and TRBJ2-5; TCRdb reports TRBD2, a call that lacks DNA to check it against. This CDR3 is 15 amino acids long. Germline V gene lookup returns CDR1 SGHRS and CDR2 YFSETQ. CDR3 in amino acids: CASSFTRASAETQYF. The whole variable domain, remainder taken from reference TRBV5-1 and TRBJ2-5, is KAGVTQTPRYLIKTRGQQVTLSCSPISGHRSVSWYQQTPGQGLQFLFEYFSETQRNKGNFPGRFSGRQFSNSRSEMNVSTLELGDSALYLCASSFTRASAETQYFGPGTRLLVL.

V usage is TRBV7-2 and J usage is TRBJ2-6. Per the germline V gene, CDR1 is SGHTA and CDR2 is FQGNSA. CDR3 length equals 13 residues. CDR3 region: CASSNRGANVLTF.

V is TRBV7-9 and J is TRBJ1-5; the TCRdb call, TRBD1, lacks DNA for checking. Germline CDR1 SEHNR, CDR2 FQNEAQ (reference sequence). CDR3 length equals 16 residues. The chain's CDR3 is CASSLHGQGWNQPQHF.

The chain combines TRBV19 with TRBJ2-2; TCRdb picks TRBD2, but there is no DNA to check that call. Germline V gene sequence: CDR1 LNHDA, CDR2 SQIVND (reference sequence). The CDR3 loop spans 18 amino acids. CDR3: CASSTSGRASPNTGELFF.

The chain couples TRBV4-2 to TRBJ1-6. CDR1 is LGHNA, CDR2 YNFKEQ, per germline. The CDR3 is made up of 16 amino acids. CDR3 sequence: CASSQERHPDNSPLHF.

The V call is TRBV29-1, the J call TRBJ2-2; TCRdb designates TRBD2, a call that cannot be tested without DNA. Per the germline V gene, CDR1 is SQVTM and CDR2 is ANQGSEA. The CDR3 loop spans 14 amino acids. CDR3 sequence: CSASWGGGTGELFF.

CDR3 in amino acids: CASSLKPAGFQFEQYF. The V gene is TRBV5-4, the J gene TRBJ2-7; the D call of TRBD1 rests on TCRdb alone, since no DNA is present to check it. Germline V gene lookup returns CDR1 SGHNT and CDR2 YYREEE (reference sequence). The CDR3 is 16 amino acids.